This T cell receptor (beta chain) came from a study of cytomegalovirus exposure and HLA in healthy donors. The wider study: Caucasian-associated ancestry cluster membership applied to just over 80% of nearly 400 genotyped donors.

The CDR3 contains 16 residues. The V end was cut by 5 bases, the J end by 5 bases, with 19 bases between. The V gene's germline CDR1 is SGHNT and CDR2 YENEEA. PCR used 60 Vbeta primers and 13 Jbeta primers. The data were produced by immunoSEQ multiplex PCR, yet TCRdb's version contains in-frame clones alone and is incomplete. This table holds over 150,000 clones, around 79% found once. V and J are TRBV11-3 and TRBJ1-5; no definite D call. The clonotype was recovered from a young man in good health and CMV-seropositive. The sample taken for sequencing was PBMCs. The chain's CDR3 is CASSRGVRGSYQPQHF. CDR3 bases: TGTGCCAGCAGCCGCGGTGTCCGGGGTAGTTATCAGCCCCAGCATTTT.